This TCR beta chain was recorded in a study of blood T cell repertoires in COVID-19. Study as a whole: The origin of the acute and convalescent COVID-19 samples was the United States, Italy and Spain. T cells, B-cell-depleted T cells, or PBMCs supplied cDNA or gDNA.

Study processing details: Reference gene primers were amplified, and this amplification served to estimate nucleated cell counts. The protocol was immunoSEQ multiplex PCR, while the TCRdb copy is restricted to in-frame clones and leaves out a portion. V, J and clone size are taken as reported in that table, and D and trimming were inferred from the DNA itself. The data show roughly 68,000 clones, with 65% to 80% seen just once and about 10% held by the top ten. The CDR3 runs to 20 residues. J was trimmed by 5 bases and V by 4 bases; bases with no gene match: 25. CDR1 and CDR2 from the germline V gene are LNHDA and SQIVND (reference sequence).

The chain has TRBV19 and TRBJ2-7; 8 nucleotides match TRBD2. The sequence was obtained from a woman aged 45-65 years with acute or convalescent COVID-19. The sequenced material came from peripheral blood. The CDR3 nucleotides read TGTGCCAGTAGTACTAGAGCGGGAGCGATTGGGTCGACGACAGGACACGAGCAGTACTTC. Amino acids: CASSTRAGAIGSTTGHEQYF.